This T cell receptor (beta chain) was documented in a study of CD8 T cells in ankylosing spondylitis. General study results and limits: Clones tied to disease were said to be significantly enriched in matched ankylosing spondylitis synovial fluid. Prior literature has documented some motif variants in synovial fluid and blood from reactive arthritis.

As the method for making TCR beta libraries, quantitative 5'-RACE with molecular barcodes was used. TCRdb itself ran the 5' RACE reads through MiXCR, one entry per CDR3 protein. The sample shows about 160,000 distinct CDR3 sequences, 15% to 20% of them seen only once. This clonotype was recorded many times. The antigen remains undetermined. Trimming removed 1 base at V and 13 bases at J, with 23 bases between. This CDR3 spans 15 amino acids. Germline values: CDR1 DFQATT, CDR2 SNEGSKA (reference sequence). Source material: blood, either unsorted or a sorted T cell fraction (not recorded which). The sequence was obtained from a male donor with ankylosing spondylitis or in good health (not recorded which). V and J are TRBV20-1 and TRBJ2-1; D may be TRBD1 (6 bases). The CDR3 DNA follows: TGCAGTGCTAGAGGGTTTTCCTTTGGCGGACAGCACCAGTTCTTC. Its protein product is CSARGFSFGGQHQFF.